Reported below is one T cell receptor (beta chain). The sample originates from a study of blood T cell repertoires in COVID-19. The table came from immunoSEQ multiplex PCR; TCRdb's copy has only in-frame clones and leaves some out. This sample yields roughly 200,000 clones, of which almost 90% are seen a single time; 0.6% to 0.8% belongs to the top ten. What was sequenced was peripheral blood. The receptor comes from a man between 45 and 60 years old with acute or convalescent COVID-19.

The CDR3 here is CASSYDTNYGYTF. DNA of the CDR3: TGTGCCAGCAGTTACGACACTAACTATGGCTACACCTTC. V usage is TRBV6-5 and J usage is TRBJ1-2; D uncertain. Trimming shortened V by 2 bases and J by 0 bases, and 4 bases separated the two germline ends. This CDR3 region has 13 residues. Per the germline V gene, CDR1 is MNHEY and CDR2 is SVGAGI.